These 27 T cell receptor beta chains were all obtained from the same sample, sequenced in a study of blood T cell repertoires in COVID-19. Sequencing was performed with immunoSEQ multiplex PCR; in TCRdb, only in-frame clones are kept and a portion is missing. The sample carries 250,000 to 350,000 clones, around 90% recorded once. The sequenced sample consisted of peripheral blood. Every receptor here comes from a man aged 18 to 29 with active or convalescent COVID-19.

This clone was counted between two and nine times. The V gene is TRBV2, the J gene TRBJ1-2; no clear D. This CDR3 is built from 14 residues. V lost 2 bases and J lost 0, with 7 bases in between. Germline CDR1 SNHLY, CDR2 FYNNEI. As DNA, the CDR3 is TGTGCCAGCAGTGAACTTACAGCTAACTATGGCTACACCTTC. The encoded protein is CASSELTANYGYTF.

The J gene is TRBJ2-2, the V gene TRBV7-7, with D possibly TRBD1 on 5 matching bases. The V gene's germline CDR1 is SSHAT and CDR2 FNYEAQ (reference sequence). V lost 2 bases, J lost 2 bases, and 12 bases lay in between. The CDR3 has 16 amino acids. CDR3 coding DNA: TGTGCCAGCAGCTTAAGTGGGGCACCAAACACCGGGGAGCTGTTTTTT. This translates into CASSLSGAPNTGELFF.

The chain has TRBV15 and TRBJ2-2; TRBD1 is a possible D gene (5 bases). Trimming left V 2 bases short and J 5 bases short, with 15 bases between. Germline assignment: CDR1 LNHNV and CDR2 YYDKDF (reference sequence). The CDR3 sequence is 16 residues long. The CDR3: CATSRHKTRETGELFF. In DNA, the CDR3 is TGTGCCACCAGCAGACATAAGACCAGGGAAACCGGGGAGCTGTTTTTT.

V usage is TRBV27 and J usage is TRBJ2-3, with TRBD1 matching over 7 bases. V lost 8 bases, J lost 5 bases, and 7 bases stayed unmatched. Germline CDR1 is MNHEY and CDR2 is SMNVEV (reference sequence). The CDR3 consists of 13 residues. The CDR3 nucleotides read TGTGCCAGCGGCAGGGGGAACCAAGATACGCAGTATTTT. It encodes CASGRGNQDTQYF.

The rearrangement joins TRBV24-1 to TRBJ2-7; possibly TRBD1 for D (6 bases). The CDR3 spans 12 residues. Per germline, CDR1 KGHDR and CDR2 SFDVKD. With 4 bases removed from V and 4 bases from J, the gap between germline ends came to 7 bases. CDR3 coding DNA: TGTGCCACCAGTGAGACAGGTTACGAGCAGTACTTC. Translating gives CATSETGYEQYF.

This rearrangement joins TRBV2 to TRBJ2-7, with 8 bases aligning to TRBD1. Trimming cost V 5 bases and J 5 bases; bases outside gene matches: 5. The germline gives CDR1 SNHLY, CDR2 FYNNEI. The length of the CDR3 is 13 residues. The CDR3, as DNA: TGTGCCAGCAGTAGAGGACAGGGCAACGAGCAGTACTTC. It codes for CASSRGQGNEQYF.

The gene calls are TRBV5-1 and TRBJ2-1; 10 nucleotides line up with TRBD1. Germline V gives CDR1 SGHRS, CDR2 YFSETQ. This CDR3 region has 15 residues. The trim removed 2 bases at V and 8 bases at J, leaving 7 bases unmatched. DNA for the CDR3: TGCGCCAGCAGCTTTGGGACAGGGGAAGATCATGAGCAGTTCTTC. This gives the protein CASSFGTGEDHEQFF.

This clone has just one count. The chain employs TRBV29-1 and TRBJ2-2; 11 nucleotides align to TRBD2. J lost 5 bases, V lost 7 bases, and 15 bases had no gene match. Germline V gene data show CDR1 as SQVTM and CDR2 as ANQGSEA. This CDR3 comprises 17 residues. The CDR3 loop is CSAGGTSGLPTTGELFF. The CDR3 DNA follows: TGCAGCGCCGGCGGGACTAGCGGCCTACCGACGACCGGGGAGCTGTTTTTT.

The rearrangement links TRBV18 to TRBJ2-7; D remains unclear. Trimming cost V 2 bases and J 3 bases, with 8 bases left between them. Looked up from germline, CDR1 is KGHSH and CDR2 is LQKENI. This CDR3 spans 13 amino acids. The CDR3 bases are TGTGCCAGCTCACCAGGGCTCGACTACGAGCAGTACTTC. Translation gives CASSPGLDYEQYF.

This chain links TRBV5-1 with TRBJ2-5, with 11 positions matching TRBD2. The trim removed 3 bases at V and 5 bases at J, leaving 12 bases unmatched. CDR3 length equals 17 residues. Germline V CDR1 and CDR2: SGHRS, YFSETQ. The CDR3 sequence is CASSSTSGNTREETQYF. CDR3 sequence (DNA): TGCGCCAGCAGCTCGACTAGCGGGAACACACGAGAGGAGACCCAGTACTTC.

The CDR3 loop reads CASRFSGGATDTQYF. The CDR3 DNA is TGTGCCAGCAGGTTTTCGGGGGGGGCCACAGATACGCAGTATTTT. The chain uses TRBV25-1 and TRBJ2-3, with 8 nucleotides matching TRBD2. The CDR3 spans 15 residues. Germline assignment: CDR1 MGHDK and CDR2 SYGVNS. V shed 6 bases and J 2 bases; nucleotides not matched to a gene: 7.

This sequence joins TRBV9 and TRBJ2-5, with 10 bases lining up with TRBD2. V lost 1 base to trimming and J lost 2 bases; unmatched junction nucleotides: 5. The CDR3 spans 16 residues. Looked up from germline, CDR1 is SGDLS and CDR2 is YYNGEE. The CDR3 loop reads CASSVRGGLAQETQYF. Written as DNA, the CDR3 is TGTGCCAGCAGCGTAAGGGGGGGACTAGCGCAAGAGACCCAGTACTTC.

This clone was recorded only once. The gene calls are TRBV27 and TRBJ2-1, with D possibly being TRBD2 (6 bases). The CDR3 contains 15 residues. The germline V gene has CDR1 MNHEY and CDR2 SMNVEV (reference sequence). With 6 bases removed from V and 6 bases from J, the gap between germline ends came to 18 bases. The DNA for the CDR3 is TGTGCCAGCAGCCGCCCCGGGGGACTTACCAATGAGCAGTTCTTC. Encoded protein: CASSRPGGLTNEQFF.

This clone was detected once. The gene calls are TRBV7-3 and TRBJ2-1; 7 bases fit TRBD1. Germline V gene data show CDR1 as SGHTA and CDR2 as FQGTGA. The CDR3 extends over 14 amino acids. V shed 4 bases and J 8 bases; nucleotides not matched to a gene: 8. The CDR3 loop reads CASSSKGALHEQFF. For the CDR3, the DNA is TGTGCCAGCAGCTCTAAGGGGGCTCTCCATGAGCAGTTCTTC.

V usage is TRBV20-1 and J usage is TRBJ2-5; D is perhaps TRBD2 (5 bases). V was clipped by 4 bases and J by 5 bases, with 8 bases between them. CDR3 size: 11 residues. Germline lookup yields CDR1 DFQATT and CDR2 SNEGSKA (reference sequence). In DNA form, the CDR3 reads TGCAGTGCTACACGGAGGGAGACCCAGTACTTC. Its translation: CSATRRETQYF.

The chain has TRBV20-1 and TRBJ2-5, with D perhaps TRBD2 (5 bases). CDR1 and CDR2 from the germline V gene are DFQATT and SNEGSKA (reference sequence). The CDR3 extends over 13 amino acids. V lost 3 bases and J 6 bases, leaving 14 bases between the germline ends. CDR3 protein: CSASGADGKTQYF. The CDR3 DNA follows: TGCAGTGCTAGTGGTGCTGACGGGAAGACCCAGTACTTC.

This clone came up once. For the CDR3, the DNA is TGTGCCAGCAGTGACGGCGGGATTAGGAGAGATACGCAGTATTTT. Amino acids: CASSDGGIRRDTQYF. The rearrangement links TRBV2 to TRBJ2-3, with D possibly being TRBD2 (6 bases). The CDR3 is made up of 15 amino acids. The V gene lost 3 bases and the J gene lost 5 bases, with 15 bases spanning the gap. Germline loops: CDR1 SNHLY, CDR2 FYNNEI.

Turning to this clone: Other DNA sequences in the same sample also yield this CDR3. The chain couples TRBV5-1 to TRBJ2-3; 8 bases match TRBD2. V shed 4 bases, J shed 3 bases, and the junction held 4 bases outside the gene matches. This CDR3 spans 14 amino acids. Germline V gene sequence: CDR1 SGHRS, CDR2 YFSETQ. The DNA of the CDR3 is TGCGCCAGCAGCCCCGGGGGGGGAACAGATACGCAGTATTTT. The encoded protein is CASSPGGGTDTQYF.

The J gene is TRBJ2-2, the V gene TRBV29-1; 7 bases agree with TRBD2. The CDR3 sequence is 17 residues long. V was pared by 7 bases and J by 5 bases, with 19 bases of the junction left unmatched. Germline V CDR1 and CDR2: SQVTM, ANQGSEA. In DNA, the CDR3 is TGCAGCGCACGTTCTAGGGCAACGGGGGGTGGGACCGGGGAGCTGTTTTTT. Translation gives CSARSRATGGGTGELFF.

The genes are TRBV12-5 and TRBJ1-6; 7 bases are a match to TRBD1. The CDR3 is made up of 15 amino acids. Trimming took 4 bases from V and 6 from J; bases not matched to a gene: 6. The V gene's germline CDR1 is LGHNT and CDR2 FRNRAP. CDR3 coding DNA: TGTGCTAGTGGTTCGAGACAGGGTTTTAATTCACCCCTCCACTTT. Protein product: CASGSRQGFNSPLHF. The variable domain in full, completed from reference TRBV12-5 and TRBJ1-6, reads DARVTQTPRHKVTEMGQEVTMRCQPILGHNTVFWYRQTMMQGLELLAYFRNRAPLDDSGMPKDRFSAEMPDATLATLKIQPSEPRDSAVYFCASGSRQGFNSPLHFGNGTRLTVT.

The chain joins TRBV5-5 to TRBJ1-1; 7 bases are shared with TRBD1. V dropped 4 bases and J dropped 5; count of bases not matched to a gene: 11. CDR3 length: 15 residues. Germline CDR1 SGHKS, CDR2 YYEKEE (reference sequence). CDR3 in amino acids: CASSQLQGISTEAFF. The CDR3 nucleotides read TGTGCCAGCAGCCAGCTACAGGGGATTAGTACTGAAGCTTTCTTT.

CDR3 in DNA: TGTGCCACCAGTCTGGCTGGGCAGGGGGTCGTGCACGAGCAGTACTTC. Translating it yields CATSLAGQGVVHEQYF. The rearrangement uses TRBV15 and TRBJ2-7; 7 nucleotides agree with TRBD1. The germline CDR1 and CDR2 sequences are LNHNV and YYDKDF (reference sequence). J lost 5 bases, V lost 6 bases, and 16 bases had no gene match. The CDR3 is 16 amino acids.

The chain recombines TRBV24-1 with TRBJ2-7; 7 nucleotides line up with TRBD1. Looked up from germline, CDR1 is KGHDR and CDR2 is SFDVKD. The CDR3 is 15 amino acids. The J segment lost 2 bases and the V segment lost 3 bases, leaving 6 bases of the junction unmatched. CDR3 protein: CATSDTRTGAYEQYF. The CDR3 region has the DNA TGTGCCACCAGTGATACTCGGACAGGTGCCTACGAGCAGTACTTC.

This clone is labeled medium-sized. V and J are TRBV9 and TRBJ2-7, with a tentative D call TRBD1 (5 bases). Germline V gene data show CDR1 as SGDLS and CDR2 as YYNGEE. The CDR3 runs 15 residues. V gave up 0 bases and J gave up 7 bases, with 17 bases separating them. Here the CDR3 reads CASSVAGQRGAEQYF. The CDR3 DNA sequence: TGTGCCAGCAGCGTAGCGGGTCAAAGGGGTGCGGAGCAGTACTTC.

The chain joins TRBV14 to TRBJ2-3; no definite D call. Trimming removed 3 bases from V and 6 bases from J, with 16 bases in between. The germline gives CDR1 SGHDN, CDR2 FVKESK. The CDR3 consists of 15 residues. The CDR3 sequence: CASSQAYQKVDTQYF. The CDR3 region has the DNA TGTGCCAGCAGCCAGGCTTATCAGAAAGTGGATACGCAGTATTTT. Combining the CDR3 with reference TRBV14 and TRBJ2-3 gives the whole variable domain EAGVTQFPSHSVIEKGQTVTLRCDPISGHDNLYWYRRVMGKEIKFLLHFVKESKQDESGMPNNRFLAERTGGTYSTLKVQPAELEDSGVYFCASSQAYQKVDTQYFGPGTRLTVL.

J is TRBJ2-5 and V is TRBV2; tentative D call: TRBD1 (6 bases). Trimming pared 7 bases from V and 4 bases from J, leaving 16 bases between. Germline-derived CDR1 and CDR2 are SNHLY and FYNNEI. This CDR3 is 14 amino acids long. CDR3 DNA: TGTGCCAGCACTTCCCAGGGGAGTTTAGAGACCCAGTACTTC. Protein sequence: CASTSQGSLETQYF.

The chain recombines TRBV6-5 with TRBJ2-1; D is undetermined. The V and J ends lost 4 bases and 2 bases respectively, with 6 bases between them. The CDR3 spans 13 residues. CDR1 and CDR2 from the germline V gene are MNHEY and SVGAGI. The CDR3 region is CASSSVTYNEQFF. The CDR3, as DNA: TGTGCCAGCAGTTCGGTTACCTACAATGAGCAGTTCTTC.